The rows below give T cell receptor beta chains drawn from one sample of a study of blood T cell repertoires in COVID-19. TCRdb's copy holds only in-frame clones and misses some; the assay was immunoSEQ multiplex PCR. There are some 260,000 clones in the sample; around 89% occur only once, and 8.8% lies in the top ten. Sequenced input: PBMCs or T cells enriched from blood (not recorded which). The receptors stem from a middle-aged man who had recovered from COVID-19. Each CDR3 is given with its conserved first and last residue. D genes are given only for firm matches. Part of the rows lack a size; the others show once, few, many or a class for expanded clones.

size,J,V,D,CDR3,DNA
-,TRBJ1-2,TRBV2,TRBD1,CASILGTGGGGYTF,TGTGCCAGCATCCTCGGGACAGGTGGGGGCGGCTACACCTTC
-,TRBJ1-4,TRBV6-2/TRBV6-3,-,CASSPAATNEKLFF,TGTGCCAGCAGCCCCGCGGCAACTAATGAAAAACTGTTTTTT
-,TRBJ2-7,TRBV7-2,-,CASSLVASRNPPDEQYF,TGTGCCAGCAGCTTAGTGGCTAGCAGGAACCCACCGGACGAGCAGTACTTC
-,TRBJ1-1,TRBV15,TRBD1,CATSRDRGLVTEAFF,TGTGCCACCAGCAGAGACAGGGGGCTTGTCACTGAAGCTTTCTTT
-,TRBJ2-5,TRBV5-1,TRBD1,CASTLTGVETQYF,TGCGCCAGCACCCTAACAGGGGTAGAGACCCAGTACTTC
once,TRBJ1-5,TRBV29-1,-,CSVGPGGNQPQHF,TGCAGCGTTGGCCCCGGGGGCAATCAGCCCCAGCATTTT
-,TRBJ1-4,TRBV5-4,-,CASSQDSSNEKLFF,TGTGCCAGCAGCCAAGACAGCTCTAACGAAAAACTGTTTTTT
-,TRBJ1-2,TRBV30,-,CAWRASRASDYGYTF,TGTGCCTGGAGGGCATCGAGGGCTTCTGACTATGGCTACACCTTC
-,TRBJ2-1,TRBV9,-,CASSKGDHNEQFF,TGTGCCAGCAGCAAAGGGGATCACAATGAGCAGTTCTTC
-,TRBJ1-2,TRBV20-1,-,CSAPTDYGYTF,TGCAGTGCTCCCACAGACTATGGCTACACCTTC
-,TRBJ1-2,TRBV9,-,CASSVRTDYGYTF,TGTGCCAGCAGCGTAAGGACAGACTATGGCTACACCTTC
-,TRBJ2-2,TRBV9,-,CASSATDYPSFTGELFF,TGTGCCAGCAGCGCTACAGACTACCCTAGTTTTACCGGGGAGCTGTTTTTT
-,TRBJ2-1,TRBV29-1,-,CSLRVEKEFF,TGCAGCCTCCGGGTGGAAAAGGAGTTCTTC
-,TRBJ1-5,TRBV3-1/TRBV3-2,-,CASSQSPGPQHF,TGTGCCAGCAGCCAATCTCCGGGGCCCCAGCATTTT
-,TRBJ2-4,TRBV11-3,TRBD1,CASSLDRASRDSFGIQYF,TGTGCCAGCAGTCTCGACAGGGCTAGCCGGGATTCGTTTGGCATTCAGTACTTC
-,TRBJ2-4,TRBV6-5,TRBD2,CASSLAGGNIQYF,TGTGCCAGCAGCCTAGCGGGAGGAAACATTCAGTACTTC
-,TRBJ2-1,TRBV29-1,TRBD2,CSVEGLAGLSSYNEQFF,TGCAGCGTTGAGGGACTAGCGGGGCTGAGCTCCTACAATGAGCAGTTCTTC
-,TRBJ1-1,TRBV30,-,CAWSVTGKAAAFF,TGTGCCTGGAGTGTTACAGGGAAGGCGGCAGCTTTCTTT
-,TRBJ1-2,TRBV7-9,-,CASSLVGSGNYGYTF,TGTGCCAGCAGCTTAGTGGGTTCAGGGAACTATGGCTACACCTTC
-,TRBJ1-6,TRBV6-5,-,CASRSPGGNNSPLHF,TGTGCCAGCAGGTCACCCGGCGGGAATAATTCACCCCTCCACTTT
-,TRBJ2-2,TRBV7-3,-,CASSPTANLGELFF,TGTGCCAGCAGCCCTACCGCCAATCTCGGGGAGCTGTTTTTT
-,TRBJ1-3,TRBV9,-,CASSVTSSGNTIYF,TGTGCCAGCAGCGTAACAAGCTCTGGAAACACCATATATTTT
-,TRBJ2-2,TRBV7-2,TRBD2,CASRTTSGRAGTGELFF,TGTGCCAGCAGAACGACTAGCGGGAGGGCAGGAACCGGGGAGCTGTTTTTT
-,TRBJ2-1,TRBV7-2,TRBD2,CASSLVGTSGDQFF,TGTGCCAGCAGCTTAGTCGGGACTAGCGGGGATCAGTTCTTC
-,TRBJ2-4,TRBV28,TRBD2,CASSSLPGLARYLPKNIQYF,TGTGCCAGCAGTTCTCTACCGGGACTAGCGAGATATTTGCCCAAAAACATTCAGTACTTC
-,TRBJ1-4,TRBV4-1,TRBD1,CASSPGQGADEKLFF,TGCGCCAGCAGCCCAGGACAGGGGGCGGATGAAAAACTGTTTTTT
once,TRBJ1-1,TRBV9,TRBD1,CASSVVGQGGTEAFF,TGTGCCAGCAGCGTAGTCGGACAGGGTGGCACTGAAGCTTTCTTT
-,TRBJ2-7,TRBV11-2,-,CASSPLGAVKNEQYF,TGTGCCAGCAGCCCGCTCGGAGCCGTAAAGAACGAGCAGTACTTC
-,TRBJ2-3,TRBV3-1/TRBV3-2,TRBD2,CASSLSGGLDTQYF,TGTGCCAGCAGCCTTAGCGGGGGGCTCGATACGCAGTATTTT
-,TRBJ1-1,TRBV7-9,-,CASSLLVSAEAFF,TGTGCCAGCAGCTTACTTGTCTCTGCTGAAGCTTTCTTT
-,TRBJ2-7,TRBV5-1,-,CASSVDTGLSEQYF,TGCGCCAGCAGTGTGGACACAGGTTTAAGCGAGCAGTACTTC
-,TRBJ1-2,TRBV30,-,CAWSLSYGYTF,TGTGCCTGGAGTCTAAGCTATGGCTACACCTTC
-,TRBJ1-4,TRBV7-9,TRBD1,CASSYIGTGDKKLFF,TGTGCCAGCAGTTATATCGGGACAGGAGATAAAAAACTGTTTTTT
-,TRBJ1-6,TRBV5-6,TRBD1,CASSLSGFGTVNSPLHF,TGTGCCAGCAGCTTGTCGGGATTTGGGACAGTTAATTCACCCCTCCACTTT
few,TRBJ2-1,TRBV2,-,CASTPNGVSRSYNEQFF,TGTGCCAGCACCCCCAACGGGGTATCCCGCTCCTACAATGAGCAGTTCTTC
-,TRBJ1-2,TRBV19,TRBD1,CASSISQGAAGYTF,TGTGCCAGTAGTATCTCTCAGGGGGCGGCTGGCTACACCTTC
-,TRBJ2-2,TRBV5-1,TRBD2,CASSPGTRFTGELFF,TGCGCCAGCAGCCCCGGGACTAGGTTCACCGGGGAGCTGTTTTTT
-,TRBJ2-3,TRBV5-1,TRBD2,CASSLEGLAGGDTQYF,TGCGCCAGCAGCTTGGAGGGACTAGCGGGAGGAGATACGCAGTATTTT
-,TRBJ2-1,TRBV11-2,-,CASSLDSGQIYNEQFF,TGTGCCAGCAGCTTAGATTCCGGACAGATATACAATGAGCAGTTCTTC
-,TRBJ1-1,TRBV5-4,TRBD1,CASSPDRDRESGSMNTEAFF,TGTGCCAGCAGCCCGGACCGGGACAGGGAATCTGGCAGCATGAACACTGAAGCTTTCTTT
-,TRBJ2-7,TRBV19,TRBD1,CASRQDRGTYEQYF,TGTGCCAGTAGACAGGACAGGGGGACCTACGAGCAGTACTTC
-,TRBJ1-5,TRBV4-2,-,CASSQAGRPQHF,TGTGCCAGCAGCCAGGCGGGGAGGCCCCAGCATTTT
-,TRBJ1-5,TRBV4-1,TRBD1,CASSQGTGAINQPQHF,TGCGCCAGCAGCCAAGGGACAGGGGCTATCAATCAGCCCCAGCATTTT
-,TRBJ2-7,TRBV6-1,TRBD1,CASSEAPGQPDLYEQYF,TGTGCCAGCAGTGAAGCCCCGGGACAGCCTGACCTCTACGAGCAGTACTTC
once,TRBJ1-3,TRBV5-1,-,CASSLGTGFVGNTIYF,TGCGCCAGCAGCTTAGGAACAGGGTTTGTAGGAAACACCATATATTTT
-,TRBJ1-1,TRBV5-6,TRBD1,CASRDRGLMNTEAFF,TGTGCCAGCAGGGACAGGGGACTCATGAACACTGAAGCTTTCTTT
-,TRBJ1-1,TRBV9,-,CASSFRQDYTEAFF,TGTGCCAGCAGCTTCCGACAGGACTACACTGAAGCTTTCTTT
-,TRBJ2-5,TRBV19,TRBD1,CASSRTGGLRETQYF,TGTGCCAGTAGCCGGACAGGGGGTTTACGAGAGACCCAGTACTTC
-,TRBJ2-1,TRBV19,-,CASSIWTVNEQFF,TGTGCCAGTAGTATCTGGACAGTCAATGAGCAGTTCTTC
-,TRBJ2-7,TRBV6-5,TRBD2,CASSFSLADEQYF,TGTGCCAGCAGTTTTTCTCTAGCGGATGAGCAGTACTTC